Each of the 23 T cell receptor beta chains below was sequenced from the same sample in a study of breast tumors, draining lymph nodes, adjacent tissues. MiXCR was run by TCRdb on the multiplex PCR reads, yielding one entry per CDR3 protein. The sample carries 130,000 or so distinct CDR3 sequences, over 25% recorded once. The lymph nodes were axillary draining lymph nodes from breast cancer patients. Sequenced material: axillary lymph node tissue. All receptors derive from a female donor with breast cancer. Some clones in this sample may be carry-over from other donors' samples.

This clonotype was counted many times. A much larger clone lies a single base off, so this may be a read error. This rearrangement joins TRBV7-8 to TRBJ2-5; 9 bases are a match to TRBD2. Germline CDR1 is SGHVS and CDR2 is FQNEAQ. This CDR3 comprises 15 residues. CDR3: CASSVGRGGLETQHF. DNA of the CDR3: TGTGCCAGCAGCGTAGGGCGGGGGGGCCTGGAGACCCAGCACTTC.

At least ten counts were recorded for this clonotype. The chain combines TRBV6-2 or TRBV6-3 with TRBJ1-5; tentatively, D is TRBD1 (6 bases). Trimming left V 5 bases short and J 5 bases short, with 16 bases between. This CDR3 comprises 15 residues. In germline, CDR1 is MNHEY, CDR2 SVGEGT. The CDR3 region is CASSEQGPTYQPQHF. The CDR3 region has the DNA TGTGCCAGCAGTGAACAGGGTCCCACGTATCAGCCCCAGCATTTT.

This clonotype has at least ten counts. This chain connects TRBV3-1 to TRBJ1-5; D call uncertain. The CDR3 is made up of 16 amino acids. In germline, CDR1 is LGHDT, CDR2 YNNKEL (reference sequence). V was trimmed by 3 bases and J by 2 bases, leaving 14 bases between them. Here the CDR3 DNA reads TGTGCCAGCAGCCACTCCTCCCTGAAGGGCAATCAGCCCCAGCATTTT. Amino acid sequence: CASSHSSLKGNQPQHF.

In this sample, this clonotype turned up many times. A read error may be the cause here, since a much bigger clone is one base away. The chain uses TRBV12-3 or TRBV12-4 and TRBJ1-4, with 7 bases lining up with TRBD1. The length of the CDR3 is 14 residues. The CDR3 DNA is TGTGCCAGCAGTTTAAGACAGGGAGGTGAAACACTGTTTTTT. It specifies CASSLRQGGETLFF.

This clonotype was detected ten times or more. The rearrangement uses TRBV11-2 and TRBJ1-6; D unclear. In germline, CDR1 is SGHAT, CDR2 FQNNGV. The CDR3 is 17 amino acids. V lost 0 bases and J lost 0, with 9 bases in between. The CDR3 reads CASSLDRESSYNSPLHF. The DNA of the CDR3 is TGTGCCAGCAGCTTAGATCGGGAAAGCTCCTATAATTCACCCCTCCACTTT.

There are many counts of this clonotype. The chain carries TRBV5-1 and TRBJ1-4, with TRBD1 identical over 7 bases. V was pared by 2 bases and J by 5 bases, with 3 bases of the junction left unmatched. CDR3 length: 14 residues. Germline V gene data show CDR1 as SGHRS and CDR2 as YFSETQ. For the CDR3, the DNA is TGCGCCAGCAGCTTCCAGGGGGGAAATGAAAAACTGTTTTTT. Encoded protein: CASSFQGGNEKLFF.

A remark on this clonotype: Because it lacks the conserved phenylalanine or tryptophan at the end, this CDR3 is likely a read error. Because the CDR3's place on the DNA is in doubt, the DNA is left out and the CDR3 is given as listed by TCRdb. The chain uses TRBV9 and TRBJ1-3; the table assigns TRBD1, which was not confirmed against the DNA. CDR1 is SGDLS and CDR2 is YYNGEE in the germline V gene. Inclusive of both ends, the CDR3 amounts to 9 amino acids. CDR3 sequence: CASSSERGV.

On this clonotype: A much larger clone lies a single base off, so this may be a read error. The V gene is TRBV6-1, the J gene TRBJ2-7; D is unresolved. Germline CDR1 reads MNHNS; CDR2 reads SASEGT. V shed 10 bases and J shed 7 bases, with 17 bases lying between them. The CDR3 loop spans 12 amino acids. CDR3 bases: TGTGCCATTTCCTACTCCTTTGGGGAGCAGTACTTC. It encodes CAISYSFGEQYF.

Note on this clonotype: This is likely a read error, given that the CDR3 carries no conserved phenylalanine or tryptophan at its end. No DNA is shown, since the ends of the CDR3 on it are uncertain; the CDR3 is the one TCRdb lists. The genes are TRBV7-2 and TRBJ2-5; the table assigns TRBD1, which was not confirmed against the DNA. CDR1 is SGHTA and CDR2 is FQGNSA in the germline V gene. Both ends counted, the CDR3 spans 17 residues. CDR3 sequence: CASREGDRVVSPLHFGN.

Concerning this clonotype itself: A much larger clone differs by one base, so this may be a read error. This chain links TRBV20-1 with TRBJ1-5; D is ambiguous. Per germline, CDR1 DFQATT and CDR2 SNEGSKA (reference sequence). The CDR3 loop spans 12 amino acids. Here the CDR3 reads CSATHSNQPQRF. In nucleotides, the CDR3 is TGCAGTGCTACCCATAGCAATCAGCCCCAGCGTTTT.

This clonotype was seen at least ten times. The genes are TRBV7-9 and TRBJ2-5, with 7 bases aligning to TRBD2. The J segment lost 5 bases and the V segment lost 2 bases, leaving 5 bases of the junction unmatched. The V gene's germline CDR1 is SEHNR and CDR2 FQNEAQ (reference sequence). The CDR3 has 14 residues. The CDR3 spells CASSLSVGGETQYF. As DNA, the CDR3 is TGTGCCAGCAGCTTATCCGTCGGGGGGGAGACCCAGTACTTC.

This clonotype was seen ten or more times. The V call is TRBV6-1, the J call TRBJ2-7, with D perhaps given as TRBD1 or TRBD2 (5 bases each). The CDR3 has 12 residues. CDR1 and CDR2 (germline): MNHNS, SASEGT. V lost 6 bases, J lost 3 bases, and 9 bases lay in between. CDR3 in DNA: TGTGCCAGCAGCGGGGACCTCTACGAGCAGTACTTC. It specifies CASSGDLYEQYF.

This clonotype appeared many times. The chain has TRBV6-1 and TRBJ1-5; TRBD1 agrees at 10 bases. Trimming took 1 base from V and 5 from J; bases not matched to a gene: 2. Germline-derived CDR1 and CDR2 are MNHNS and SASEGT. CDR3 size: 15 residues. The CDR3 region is CASSEGDRGHQPQHF. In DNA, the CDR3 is TGTGCCAGCAGTGAAGGGGACAGGGGCCATCAGCCCCAGCATTTT.

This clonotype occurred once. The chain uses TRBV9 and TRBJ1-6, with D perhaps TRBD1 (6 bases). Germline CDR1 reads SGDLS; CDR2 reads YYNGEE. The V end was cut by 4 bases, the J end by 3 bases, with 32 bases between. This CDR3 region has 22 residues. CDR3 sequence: CASSSTSGAGTGNTGYNSPLHF. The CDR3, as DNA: TGTGCCAGCAGCTCGACCTCAGGGGCGGGTACCGGAAACACAGGCTATAATTCACCCCTCCACTTT.

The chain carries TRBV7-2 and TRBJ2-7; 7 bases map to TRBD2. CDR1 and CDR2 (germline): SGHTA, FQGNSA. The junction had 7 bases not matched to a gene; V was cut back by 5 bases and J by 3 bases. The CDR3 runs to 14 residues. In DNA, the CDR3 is TGTGCCAGCAGCCTGGGGGGGGACCTCTACGAGCAGTACGTC. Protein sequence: CASSLGGDLYEQYV.

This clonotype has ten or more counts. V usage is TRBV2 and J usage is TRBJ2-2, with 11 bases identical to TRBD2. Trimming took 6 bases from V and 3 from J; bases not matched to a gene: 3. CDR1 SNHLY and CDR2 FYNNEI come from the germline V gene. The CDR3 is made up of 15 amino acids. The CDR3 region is CASRVAGGHTGELFF. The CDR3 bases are TGTGCCAGCAGGGTAGCGGGGGGGCACACCGGGGAGCTGTTTTTT. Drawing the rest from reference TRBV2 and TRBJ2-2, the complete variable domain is EPEVTQTPSHQVTQMGQEVILRCVPISNHLYFYWYRQILGQKVEFLVSFYNNEISEKSEIFDDQFSVERPDGSNFTLKIRSTKLEDSAMYFCASRVAGGHTGELFFGEGSRLTVL.

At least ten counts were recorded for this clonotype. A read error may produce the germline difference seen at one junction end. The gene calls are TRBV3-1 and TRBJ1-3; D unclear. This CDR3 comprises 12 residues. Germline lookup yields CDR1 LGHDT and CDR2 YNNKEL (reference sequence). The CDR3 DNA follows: TGTGCCAGCAGCCAAGTAGGGTCTTTTCTGAATTTT. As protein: CASSQVGSFLNF.

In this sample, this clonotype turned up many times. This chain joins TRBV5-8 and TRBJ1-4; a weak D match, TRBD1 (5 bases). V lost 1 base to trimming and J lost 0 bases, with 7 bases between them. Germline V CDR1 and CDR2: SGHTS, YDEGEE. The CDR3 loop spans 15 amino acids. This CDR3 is CASSLQGPTNEKLFF. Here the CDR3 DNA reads TGTGCCAGCAGCTTGCAGGGCCCAACTAATGAAAAACTGTTTTTT.

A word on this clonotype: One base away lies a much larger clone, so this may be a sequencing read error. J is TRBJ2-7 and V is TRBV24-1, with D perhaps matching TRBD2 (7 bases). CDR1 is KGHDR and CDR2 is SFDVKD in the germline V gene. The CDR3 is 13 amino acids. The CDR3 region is CAASDLGGDEQYF. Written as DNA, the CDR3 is TGTGCCGCCAGTGATTTAGGGGGGGACGAGCAGTACTTC.

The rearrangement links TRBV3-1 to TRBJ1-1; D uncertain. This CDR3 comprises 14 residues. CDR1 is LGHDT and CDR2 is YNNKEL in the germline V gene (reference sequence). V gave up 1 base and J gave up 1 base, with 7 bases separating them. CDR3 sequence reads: CASSQVATNTEAFF. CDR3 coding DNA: TGTGCCAGCAGCCAAGTTGCGACGAACACTGAAGCTTTCTTT.

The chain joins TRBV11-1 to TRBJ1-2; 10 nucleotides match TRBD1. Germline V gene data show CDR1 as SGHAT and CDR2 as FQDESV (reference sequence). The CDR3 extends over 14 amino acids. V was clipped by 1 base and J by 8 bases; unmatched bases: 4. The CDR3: CASSLELGQGGYTF. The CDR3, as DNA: TGTGCCAGCAGCTTAGAGTTGGGACAGGGGGGCTACACCTTC.

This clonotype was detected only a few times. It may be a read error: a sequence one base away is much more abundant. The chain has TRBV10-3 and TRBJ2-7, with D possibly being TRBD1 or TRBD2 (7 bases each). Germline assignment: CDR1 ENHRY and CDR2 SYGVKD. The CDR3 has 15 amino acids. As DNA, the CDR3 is TGTGCCAGTGGTCTCTCTGGGGCAGGGGGGGGGGAGCAGTGCTTC. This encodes CASGLSGAGGGEQCF.

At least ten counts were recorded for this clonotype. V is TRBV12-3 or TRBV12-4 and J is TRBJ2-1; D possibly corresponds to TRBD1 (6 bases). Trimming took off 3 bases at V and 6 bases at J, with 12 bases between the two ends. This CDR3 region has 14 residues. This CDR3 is CASSFGRQANEQFF. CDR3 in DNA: TGTGCCAGCAGTTTTGGTCGACAGGCCAATGAGCAGTTCTTC.